A single sample gave rise to the 5 T cell receptor beta chains below, sequenced in a study of blood T cells in healthy people across ages. Combining a sample-barcoded 5' primer with a J-beta primer mix, a second PCR ran for 7 to 11 cycles. TCRdb analysed the 5' RACE reads with MiXCR anew, one entry per CDR3 protein. The sample lists 1.5 million to 2 million distinct CDR3 sequences; approximately 30% were seen once. The sample taken for sequencing was blood. The receptors were gathered from a woman younger than 45 in good health.

The chain carries TRBV6-6 and TRBJ2-7, with 10 bases aligning to TRBD2. Germline V gene lookup returns CDR1 MNHNY and CDR2 SVGAGI (reference sequence). After removal of 0 bases from V and 3 bases from J, the junction contained 5 bases not matched to a gene. The CDR3 sequence is 16 residues long. The CDR3 here is CASSYSERGGHYEQYF. DNA for the CDR3: TGTGCCAGCAGTTACTCGGAGCGGGGGGGCCACTACGAGCAGTACTTC.

This clonotype was found a few times. The chain is built from TRBV20-1 and TRBJ2-3, with no clear D. V lost 1 base, J lost 2 bases, and 7 bases lay in between. CDR3 length: 13 residues. Germline CDR1 is DFQATT and CDR2 is SNEGSKA (reference sequence). Here the CDR3 reads CSARAEDTDTQYF. The CDR3 DNA follows: TGCAGTGCTAGAGCCGAAGACACAGATACGCAGTATTTT.

This clonotype was seen only a few times. The CDR3 loop reads CSVCQGRDSPLHF. The CDR3 DNA reads as TGCAGCGTTTGCCAGGGGCGTGATTCACCCCTCCACTTT. The chain recombines TRBV29-1 with TRBJ1-6; D possibly corresponds to TRBD1 (6 bases). V was pared by 5 bases and J by 8 bases, with 13 bases between. The CDR3 totals 13 residues. The germline V gene has CDR1 SQVTM and CDR2 ANQGSEA. Looking up the rest from reference TRBV29-1 and TRBJ1-6 gives the full variable domain: SAVISQKPSRDICQRGTSLTIQCQVDSQVTMMFWYRQQPGQSLTLIATANQGSEATYESGFVIDKFPISRPNLTFSTLTVSNMSPEDSSIYLCSVCQGRDSPLHFGNGTRLTVT.

There are many counts of this clonotype. The gene calls are TRBV5-1 and TRBJ2-7; 7 nucleotides line up with TRBD2. This CDR3 is built from 15 residues. After removal of 4 bases from V and 7 bases from J, the junction contained 14 bases not matched to a gene. The V gene's germline CDR1 is SGHRS and CDR2 YFSETQ. The CDR3 sequence is CASSLTGLTQGEQYF. The CDR3, as DNA: TGCGCCAGCAGCCTGACGGGACTAACCCAAGGGGAGCAGTACTTC.

The sample holds a few counts of this clonotype. V usage is TRBV24-1 and J usage is TRBJ2-1; D might be TRBD1 or TRBD2, each matching 5 bases. The germline V gene encodes CDR1 KGHDR and CDR2 SFDVKD. This CDR3 is built from 13 residues. Trimming took 9 bases from V and 4 from J, leaving 12 bases between them. CDR3 in DNA: TGTGCCACCGGTAGGGGAGATTACAATGAGCAGTTCTTC. Protein sequence: CATGRGDYNEQFF.